The 5 T cell receptor beta chains in this list originate from one sample, sequenced in a study of Ad26.COV2.S vaccination and SARS-CoV-2 variants. Method: immunoSEQ multiplex PCR; TCRdb's copy keeps in-frame clones and lacks some. Among a few hundred thousand clones, about 89% were seen once, and the ten largest hold about 3.5%. Treatment given: some 20 received Ad26.COV2.S at low or high dose, single or two shots; roughly 5 received placebo; per-sample allocation not given. After the first vaccine or placebo injection, samples were drawn on day 63. The input for sequencing was peripheral blood, taken in a trial of Ad26.COV2.S vaccine versus placebo. The receptor set was obtained from a person between 18 and 65 years old who received the Ad26.COV2.S COVID-19 vaccine or a placebo.

The chain has TRBV25-1 and TRBJ1-1; D unclear. Trimming removed 4 bases at V and 10 bases at J, with 10 bases between. This CDR3 has 11 residues. In germline, CDR1 is MGHDK, CDR2 SYGVNS. In DNA, the CDR3 is TGTGCCAGCAGTGGGCGGTCACGAGCTTTCTTT. Encoded protein: CASSGRSRAFF.

A note on this clone: The junction shows a germline mismatch at one end, possibly a read error. V is TRBV7-9 and J is TRBJ1-4, with D possibly TRBD1 on 5 matching bases. Germline CDR1 SEHNR, CDR2 FQNEAQ (reference sequence). The CDR3 runs to 17 residues. The CDR3 region has the DNA TGTGCCAGCACCTTATGGGGTGCGGGACGGCTTAATGAAAAACTGTTTTTT. This translates into CASTLWGAGRLNEKLFF.

The chain carries TRBV4-2 and TRBJ1-6; TRBD1 might be the D (5 bases). CDR3 length: 18 amino acids. Germline loops: CDR1 LGHNA, CDR2 YNFKEQ. V shed 1 base and J shed 10 bases, with 23 bases lying between them. CDR3 in amino acids: CASSQGGRYTGTGSPLHF. The CDR3, as DNA: TGTGCCAGCAGCCAAGGGGGTCGCTACACAGGAACGGGCTCACCCCTCCACTTT.

The chain joins TRBV18 to TRBJ2-1; 11 bases are shared with TRBD2. V shed 3 bases, J shed 6 bases, and the junction held 1 base outside the gene matches. Per the germline V gene, CDR1 is KGHSH and CDR2 is LQKENI. The CDR3 is 14 amino acids. CDR3 residues: CASSPTSGGNEQFF. Written as DNA, the CDR3 is TGTGCCAGCTCACCTACTAGCGGGGGCAATGAGCAGTTCTTC.

This sequence joins TRBV2 and TRBJ2-7; D is uncertain. V lost 1 base, J lost 0 bases, and 10 bases lay in between. CDR3 length: 15 amino acids. Germline V gene lookup returns CDR1 SNHLY and CDR2 FYNNEI. Here the CDR3 reads CASSEGGLSSYEQYF. The CDR3 region has the DNA TGTGCCAGCAGTGAAGGGGGTCTTAGCTCCTACGAGCAGTACTTC.